Here is one T cell receptor beta chain with its context. Its antigen is unidentified. This could be a read error, since a much larger clone is one nucleotide away. This sample was taken from a study of T cells in Graves' hyperthyroidism and ophthalmopathy. As for the study in general: Peripheral blood was acquired at first diagnosis, ahead of any therapy whatsoever.

Orbital computed tomography, thyroid ultrasound, serum thyroxine and TRAb, and clinical symptoms together informed the diagnoses. It was 10 ml of fresh peripheral blood that supplied the PBMCs. Germline CDR1 is LGHDT and CDR2 is YNNKEL (reference sequence). CDR3 size: 15 residues. Amplified regions were TCR beta CDR3 sequences from RNA transcripts. HTBI primers drove first-round RT-PCR of the TCR CDR3. Each CDR3 protein gets one entry after TCRdb re-called the multiplex PCR reads with MiXCR. The profile shows about 200,000 distinct CDR3 sequences, roughly 18% of them singletons. Study results and limitations: Most expanded thyroid clonotypes above 0.001 also appeared in blood.

V and J are TRBV3-1 and TRBJ1-1; 7 bases line up with TRBD1. Specimen: blood. The sequence came from a man in his forties or fifties with Graves' hyperthyroidism. The CDR3 nucleotides read TGTGCCGGCAGCCACACAGGGGAGGGCTGGACTGAAGCTTTCTTT. It yields the protein CAGSHTGEGWTEAFF.